Listed below are T cell receptor beta chains from one sample, sequenced in a study of shared clonotypes between healthy human individuals. Profiled with immunoSEQ multiplex PCR; TCRdb holds only in-frame clones, not every one. Here the sample spans around 2.5 million clones, roughly 93% being singletons. Sequenced sample: naive CD4+ T cells from PBMCs. These receptors were obtained from a man between 18 and 35 years old in good health. Some clones in this sample may be carry-over from other donors' samples. Both conserved end residues are part of each CDR3. Each record gives: CDR3 protein, V gene, J gene.

CASSPRTHADTQYF	TRBV18	TRBJ2-3
CASSLEGGNSNQPQHF	TRBV7-8	TRBJ1-5
CASSLGRLAGSDTQYF	TRBV7-3	TRBJ2-3
CASSQARAKNEQFF	TRBV7-3	TRBJ2-1
CASSLSGRQGVYGYTF	TRBV28	TRBJ1-2
CASADLHSGANVLTF	TRBV18	TRBJ2-6
CASSLVGLAVSTDTQYF	TRBV7-2	TRBJ2-3
CASSLSGPEAFF	TRBV7-2	TRBJ1-1
CASSLFRGAKNIQYF	TRBV28	TRBJ2-4
CASSLRLTKGAGEQFF	TRBV5-6	TRBJ2-1
CASRGMSTEAFF	TRBV6-5	TRBJ1-1
CASSFSMSGANVLTF	TRBV7-2	TRBJ2-6
CASTGRSGYTF	TRBV28	TRBJ1-2
CASSSPGQGSEQYF	TRBV6-5	TRBJ2-7
CASSLATGSNYGYTF	TRBV28	TRBJ1-2
CASSQLYGELFF	TRBV16	TRBJ2-2
CASSPAGQGSLAQHF	TRBV5-8	TRBJ1-5
CAWSRSDRGSPQPQHF	TRBV30	TRBJ1-5
CASSPRRTPGIGELFF	TRBV18	TRBJ2-2
CASSGTGAGELFF	TRBV5-1	TRBJ2-2
CASSLGTYSYNEQFF	TRBV5-4	TRBJ2-1
CAWSTSPGPINQPQHF	TRBV30	TRBJ1-5
CASSPTGNQETQYF	TRBV11-3	TRBJ2-5
CASSLLPGQGGNEQYF	TRBV7-3	TRBJ2-7
CASSKVTGGYIGELFF	TRBV21-1	TRBJ2-2
CASSAGGLAGVEQYF	TRBV28	TRBJ2-7
CASSGVGSDIQYF	TRBV2	TRBJ2-4